The TCR beta chain described here comes from a study of T cells after yellow fever vaccination. V was clipped by 3 bases and J by 2 bases, with 17 bases between them. The CDR3 length is 16 residues. Germline-derived CDR1 and CDR2 are SGHDT and YYEEEE. There are a few counts of this clonotype. A 5'RACE template-switching step, the method used to make TCR cDNA, added a universal primer site and UMIs. TCRdb redid the calling of the 5' RACE reads with MiXCR, one entry per CDR3 protein. This table has 450,000 to 550,000 distinct CDR3 sequences, 15% to 20% appearing once. The sequence was collected from a man aged 30-40 years who received the YFV17D yellow fever vaccine. The chain has TRBV5-6 and TRBJ2-5; D is unclear. The input for sequencing was PBMCs, taken 15 days after the yellow fever booster vaccination. Here the CDR3 reads CASSWGNLRRQETQYF. The CDR3 bases are TGTGCCAGCAGCTGGGGTAATTTGAGGCGGCAAGAGACCCAGTACTTC. Combining the CDR3 with reference TRBV5-6 and TRBJ2-5 gives the whole variable domain DAGVTQSPTHLIKTRGQQVTLRCSPKSGHDTVSWYQQALGQGPQFIFQYYEEEERQRGNFPDRFSGHQFPNYSSELNVNALLLGDSALYLCASSWGNLRRQETQYFGPGTRLLVL.